Listed below are T cell receptor beta chains from one sample, sequenced in a study of blood T cell repertoires in COVID-19. Here immunoSEQ multiplex PCR was the method, and the copy in TCRdb shows in-frame clones only, minus some. Of about 150,000 clones listed, over 75% were seen once; the top ten hold 15%. Specimen: peripheral blood. The receptors derive from a woman aged 40-49 years with acute or convalescent COVID-19. CDR3s include the opening cysteine and the closing phenylalanine or tryptophan. A D gene is named only where the DNA matches it firmly. Some rows have no size entry. The others give once, few or many, or a class for an expanded clone.

TRBV19	16	TRBJ2-2	TRBD1	.	CASSVSRTGATGELFF	TGTGCCAGTAGTGTCTCTCGGACAGGGGCCACCGGGGAGCTGTTTTTT
TRBV4-1	15	TRBJ2-3	.	once	CASSQVLGSADTQYF	TGCGCCAGCAGCCAAGTACTTGGGAGCGCAGATACGCAGTATTTT
TRBV19	16	TRBJ2-7	TRBD2	once	CASSKGLAGGDYEQYF	TGTGCCAGTAGTAAGGGGCTAGCGGGAGGAGATTACGAGCAGTACTTC
TRBV2	13	TRBJ2-1	.	once	CASSAGDVAEQFF	TGTGCCAGCAGTGCGGGGGATGTCGCTGAGCAGTTCTTC
TRBV13	16	TRBJ2-7	TRBD2	.	CASSSRGLAGSHEQYF	TGTGCCAGCAGCTCGAGGGGACTAGCGGGATCCCACGAGCAGTACTTC
TRBV7-3	14	TRBJ2-3	.	once	CASSLTGGQDTQYF	TGTGCCAGCAGCTTAACGGGGGGACAGGATACGCAGTATTTT
TRBV20-1	13	TRBJ1-4	.	.	CSASFRVGEKLFF	TGCAGTGCTAGTTTCAGGGTTGGTGAAAAACTGTTTTTT
TRBV12-3/TRBV12-4	12	TRBJ1-1	.	.	CASSFGVPEAFF	TGTGCCAGCAGTTTCGGGGTCCCTGAAGCTTTCTTT
TRBV2	16	TRBJ1-2	TRBD1	.	CASSPTGQGLDYGYTF	TGTGCCAGCAGTCCTACTGGACAGGGGTTGGACTATGGCTACACCTTC
TRBV19	16	TRBJ2-1	.	.	CASSIVRGSIYNEQFF	TGTGCCAGTAGTATAGTTAGGGGAAGCATCTACAATGAGCAGTTCTTC
TRBV5-1	16	TRBJ2-5	TRBD1	.	CASSLGQGASQETQYF	TGCGCCAGCAGCTTGGGACAGGGGGCGAGCCAAGAGACCCAGTACTTC
TRBV11-1	16	TRBJ2-1	TRBD2	.	CASRRLAGGAYNEQFF	TGTGCCAGCAGGAGACTAGCGGGAGGGGCCTACAATGAGCAGTTCTTC
TRBV3-1/TRBV3-2	15	TRBJ2-3	TRBD2	.	CASRGLAGGPDTQYF	TGTGCCAGCCGCGGGTTAGCGGGGGGCCCCGATACGCAGTATTTT
TRBV30	14	TRBJ2-1	TRBD2	.	CAWSRGGEGDEQFF	TGTGCCTGGAGCCGGGGGGGCGAGGGGGATGAGCAGTTCTTC
TRBV6-1	14	TRBJ1-6	TRBD1	.	CASSEVFDRGSLHF	TGTGCCAGCAGTGAAGTATTTGACAGGGGGTCCCTCCACTTT
TRBV19	15	TRBJ2-2	TRBD2	once	CATSIGGGHTGELFF	TGTGCCACCTCGATAGGCGGGGGACACACCGGGGAGCTGTTTTTT
TRBV2	13	TRBJ2-7	TRBD1	few	CASSERTGSEQYF	TGTGCCAGCAGTGAAAGGACAGGGAGCGAGCAGTACTTC
TRBV9	14	TRBJ2-7	TRBD2	.	CASSGSGVSYEQYF	TGTGCCAGCAGCGGAAGCGGGGTTTCCTACGAGCAGTACTTC
TRBV28	12	TRBJ1-2	TRBD1	.	CASRGQWEGYTF	TGTGCCAGCAGGGGACAGTGGGAAGGCTACACCTTC
TRBV18	15	TRBJ1-2	.	.	CASSPATATSYGYTF	TGTGCCAGCTCACCCGCGACAGCAACTTCATATGGCTACACCTTC
TRBV24-1	16	TRBJ2-7	.	.	CATSDVPGQGKYEQYF	TGTGCCACCAGTGATGTACCCGGGCAGGGCAAGTACGAGCAGTACTTC
TRBV7-9	14	TRBJ2-7	.	.	CASTPQGKVYEQYF	TGTGCCAGCACCCCCCAGGGCAAGGTCTACGAGCAGTACTTC
TRBV7-9	13	TRBJ1-2	TRBD1	.	CASSSRDRGGYTF	TGTGCCAGCAGCTCCCGGGACAGGGGAGGCTACACCTTC
TRBV5-8	15	TRBJ1-3	.	once	CASSFDTLRGNTIYF	TGTGCCAGCAGCTTCGACACGCTTCGGGGAAACACCATATATTTT
TRBV29-1	14	TRBJ2-3	TRBD2	.	CSVLSGGTTDTQYF	TGCAGCGTTCTTAGCGGGGGGACCACAGATACGCAGTATTTT
TRBV19	17	TRBJ1-1	TRBD1	once	CASSIAPLTGGRSEAFF	TGTGCCAGTAGTATAGCCCCCCTGACAGGGGGCAGATCTGAAGCTTTCTTT
TRBV19	13	TRBJ2-7	.	.	CASSATGTYEQYF	TGTGCCAGTAGCGCAACAGGGACCTACGAGCAGTACTTC
TRBV29-1	13	TRBJ2-1	TRBD2	.	CSGRLGGSDEQFF	TGCAGCGGGAGATTGGGGGGGTCGGATGAGCAGTTCTTC
TRBV12-5	14	TRBJ2-1	.	.	CASGNRDWGNEQFF	TGTGCTAGTGGTAACCGGGACTGGGGGAATGAGCAGTTCTTC
TRBV6-2/TRBV6-3	12	TRBJ2-7	.	once	CASSSSSYEQYF	TGTGCCAGCAGTTCTAGCAGCTACGAGCAGTACTTC
TRBV24-1	15	TRBJ2-5	.	.	CATSDLWQGQETQYF	TGTGCCACCAGTGATCTTTGGCAGGGCCAAGAGACCCAGTACTTC
TRBV7-2	14	TRBJ1-1	TRBD1	once	CASSLEGARLEAFF	TGTGCCAGCAGCTTAGAGGGGGCCAGGCTTGAAGCTTTCTTT
TRBV2	12	TRBJ1-1	TRBD1	.	CASSFGTEEAFF	TGTGCCAGCAGTTTTGGGACAGAAGAAGCTTTCTTT
TRBV14	18	TRBJ2-5	TRBD2	.	CASSQDFRLAGGQETQYF	TGTGCCAGCAGCCAAGATTTTCGTCTAGCGGGAGGCCAAGAGACCCAGTACTTC
TRBV5-1	14	TRBJ2-3	.	.	CASSAGQSTDTQYF	TGCGCCAGCAGTGCAGGACAGAGCACAGATACGCAGTATTTT